These 11 T cell receptor beta chains share one sample of origin, sequenced in a study of shared clonotypes between healthy human individuals. Some clones are missing from TCRdb's copy, which holds only in-frame ones; the method was immunoSEQ multiplex PCR. The data show about 2.1 million clones, just over 90% seen once. CD8 cells regarded as naive lacked CD45RO, were positively chosen for CCR7, and omitted terminally differentiated effector memory CD45RA+ cells. Source material: naive CD8+ T cells from PBMCs. The receptors derive from a man younger than 35 in good health. Some clones in this sample may be carry-over from other donors' samples.

This clone has a single count. The sample holds other DNA sequences that translate to the same CDR3. This sequence joins TRBV5-6 and TRBJ1-2, with D unresolved. The CDR3 covers 12 residues. The V gene's germline CDR1 is SGHDT and CDR2 YYEEEE. V was shortened by 0 bases and J by 7 bases, with 7 bases between the two germline ends. As DNA, the CDR3 is TGTGCCAGCAGCTTGGGAGGGCGTGGCTACACCTTC. Its translation: CASSLGGRGYTF.

Points on this clone: Different DNA sequences within this sample yield the same CDR3. This chain links TRBV6-5 with TRBJ2-7, with TRBD1 matching over 7 bases. The J segment lost 1 base and the V segment lost 5 bases, leaving 8 bases of the junction unmatched. This CDR3 region has 15 residues. The germline V gene has CDR1 MNHEY and CDR2 SVGAGI. The CDR3 reads CASSPLAGGSYEQYF. CDR3 nucleotide sequence: TGTGCCAGCAGTCCCCTTGCAGGGGGTTCCTACGAGCAGTACTTC.

The chain links TRBV11-2 to TRBJ2-1; D gene unclear. Germline values: CDR1 SGHAT, CDR2 FQNNGV. The CDR3 consists of 14 residues. The V gene lost 9 bases and the J gene lost 12 bases, with 24 bases spanning the gap. The CDR3 sequence is CASKKNGPFPGQFF. The CDR3 bases are TGTGCCAGTAAAAAAAACGGCCCATTTCCCGGGCAGTTCTTC.

The V and J genes are TRBV6-4 and TRBJ1-2; no clear D. V dropped 3 bases and J dropped 8 bases, with 22 bases sitting between them. Germline V gene sequence: CDR1 MRHNA, CDR2 SNTAGT. CDR3 length: 16 amino acids. This chain's CDR3 is CASSDRQSGPVEGYTF. The CDR3 DNA is TGTGCCAGCAGTGATCGGCAGTCGGGCCCCGTTGAGGGCTACACCTTC.

V and J are TRBV29-1 and TRBJ2-1, with D tentatively TRBD1 or TRBD2 (8 bases each). The CDR3 covers 15 residues. Germline V gene sequence: CDR1 SQVTM, CDR2 ANQGSEA. V gave up 8 bases and J gave up 9 bases, with 26 bases separating them. The CDR3 here is CSTPGGGRRAGEQFF. CDR3 DNA: TGCAGCACCCCAGGGGGCGGGAGGAGGGCCGGTGAGCAGTTCTTC.

The chain carries TRBV6-5 and TRBJ2-1; perhaps TRBD2 as D (6 bases). The CDR3 totals 12 residues. The germline CDR1 and CDR2 sequences are MNHEY and SVGAGI. The V end was cut by 2 bases, the J end by 10 bases, with 9 bases between. DNA of the CDR3: TGTGCCAGCAGTTACCCCCTAGCGGAGCAGTTCTTC. Translation gives CASSYPLAEQFF.

The chain couples TRBV7-9 to TRBJ1-3, with TRBD1 identical over 11 bases. The germline gives CDR1 SEHNR, CDR2 FQNEAQ (reference sequence). V lost 4 bases and J lost 4; bases outside the gene matches: 6. This CDR3 is 16 amino acids long. The CDR3 nucleotides read TGTGCCAGCAGCTCGGGACAGGGGGTCCTAGGAAACACCATATATTTT. It translates to CASSSGQGVLGNTIYF.

This clone was picked up one time. The J gene is TRBJ2-3, the V gene TRBV28, with TRBD2 identical over 7 bases. The V gene's germline CDR1 is MDHEN and CDR2 SYDVKM. J lost 2 bases, V lost 5 bases, and 4 bases had no gene match. This CDR3 is built from 14 residues. CDR3 region: CASSRAGYTDTQYF. The CDR3 DNA reads TGTGCCAGCAGTCGAGCGGGATACACAGATACGCAGTATTTT.

The chain combines TRBV9 with TRBJ2-7; 7 bases are a match to TRBD2. CDR1 and CDR2 from the germline V gene are SGDLS and YYNGEE. The CDR3 runs 13 residues. J gave up 5 bases and V 2 bases, and 4 bases lay outside the gene matches. For the CDR3, the DNA is TGTGCCAGCAGCGTGGGAGGGTTTGACGAGCAGTACTTC. It codes for CASSVGGFDEQYF. Combining the CDR3 with reference TRBV9 and TRBJ2-7 gives the whole variable domain DSGVTQTPKHLITATGQRVTLRCSPRSGDLSVYWYQQSLDQGLQFLIQYYNGEERAKGNILERFSAQQFPDLHSELNLSSLELGDSALYFCASSVGGFDEQYFGPGTRLTVT.

This chain joins TRBV7-9 and TRBJ2-7; a possible D gene is TRBD2 (6 bases). The germline V gene has CDR1 SEHNR and CDR2 FQNEAQ (reference sequence). This CDR3 contains 13 residues. The V gene lost 5 bases and the J gene lost 6 bases, with 14 bases spanning the gap. The DNA for the CDR3 is TGTGCCAGCAGCCAAATATCCGGGGGCGAGCAGTACTTC. Amino acid sequence: CASSQISGGEQYF.

This chain links TRBV5-1 with TRBJ2-7; 10 nucleotides align to TRBD2. This CDR3 is 18 amino acids long. Germline V gives CDR1 SGHRS, CDR2 YFSETQ. After removal of 4 bases from V and 2 bases from J, the junction contained 15 bases not matched to a gene. CDR3 bases: TGCGCCAGCAGCAAAGCACCTAGCGGGAGAGATCTTCCCTACGAGCAGTACTTC. It is translated as CASSKAPSGRDLPYEQYF. Drawing the rest from reference TRBV5-1 and TRBJ2-7, the complete variable domain is KAGVTQTPRYLIKTRGQQVTLSCSPISGHRSVSWYQQTPGQGLQFLFEYFSETQRNKGNFPGRFSGRQFSNSRSEMNVSTLELGDSALYLCASSKAPSGRDLPYEQYFGPGTRLTVT.